The 18 T cell receptor beta chains below come from one sample, sequenced in a study of blood T cell repertoires in COVID-19. The assay was immunoSEQ multiplex PCR, and TCRdb's table has in-frame clones only and misses some. The data hold 180,000 or so clones, with 65% to 85% observed a single time. The source material was PBMCs or T cells enriched from blood (not recorded which). The origin of the receptors is a woman between 45 and 60 years old in a cohort exposed to, infected with or recovered from COVID-19 (not recorded which).

This clone was detected a few times. The chain joins TRBV2 to TRBJ2-3; TRBD1 might be the D (5 bases). This CDR3 contains 12 residues. Per germline, CDR1 SNHLY and CDR2 FYNNEI. The germline V and J ends were trimmed by 6 bases and 8 bases, with 12 bases remaining between them. In DNA form, the CDR3 reads TGTGCCAGCAGCTCAGGGCCTGGTACGCAGTATTTT. This translates into CASSSGPGTQYF. The full variable domain, rest sourced from reference TRBV2 and TRBJ2-3, is EPEVTQTPSHQVTQMGQEVILRCVPISNHLYFYWYRQILGQKVEFLVSFYNNEISEKSEIFDDQFSVERPDGSNFTLKIRSTKLEDSAMYFCASSSGPGTQYFGPGTRLTVL.

This clone was detected only once. The chain has TRBV9 and TRBJ2-1; 10 positions agree with TRBD2. The V gene end was trimmed by 5 bases and the J gene end by 14 bases; junction bases not matched to a gene: 10. This CDR3 has 13 residues. Germline CDR1 SGDLS, CDR2 YYNGEE. The DNA of the CDR3 is TGTGCCAGCAGTGACTCGATAGCGGGGGGTGAGTTCTTC. This gives the protein CASSDSIAGGEFF.

The chain recombines TRBV5-1 with TRBJ2-6, with 10 bases lining up with TRBD2. The CDR3 totals 19 residues. Trimming took 5 bases from V and 0 from J; bases not matched to a gene: 11. Germline assignment: CDR1 SGHRS and CDR2 YFSETQ. This chain's CDR3 is CASRSLAGAPLSGANVLTF. DNA of the CDR3: TGCGCCAGCAGGTCTCTAGCGGGGGCGCCCCTCTCTGGGGCCAACGTCCTGACTTTC.

V and J are TRBV5-6 and TRBJ1-1; unclear D gene. V lost 4 bases and J lost 1, with 11 bases in between. This CDR3 spans 14 amino acids. CDR1 and CDR2 from the germline V gene are SGHDT and YYEEEE. The CDR3 is CASSPEDGNTEAFF. CDR3 nucleotide sequence: TGTGCCAGCAGCCCGGAGGACGGGAACACTGAAGCTTTCTTT.

The rearrangement joins TRBV5-4 to TRBJ1-6; D perhaps matches TRBD1 (5 bases). V gave up 10 bases and J gave up 0 bases, with 14 bases separating them. Germline CDR1 reads SGHNT; CDR2 reads YYREEE (reference sequence). The CDR3 has 15 residues. This chain's CDR3 is CAVAKTDSYNSPLHF. CDR3 DNA sequence: TGTGCCGTTGCCAAGACAGACTCCTATAATTCACCCCTCCACTTT.

The chain uses TRBV7-9 and TRBJ2-3; TRBD1 matches at 9 bases. Per the germline V gene, CDR1 is SEHNR and CDR2 is FQNEAQ (reference sequence). CDR3 length: 15 amino acids. J gave up 4 bases and V 3 bases, and 5 bases lay outside the gene matches. CDR3 residues: CASSFGTGRSDTQYF. Written as DNA, the CDR3 is TGTGCCAGCAGCTTCGGGACAGGGCGCTCAGATACGCAGTATTTT.

This clone was recorded once. This sequence joins TRBV15 and TRBJ2-3; D perhaps matches TRBD1 (6 bases). The CDR3 totals 15 residues. V dropped 3 bases and J dropped 1 base, with 11 bases sitting between them. CDR1 and CDR2 (germline): LNHNV, YYDKDF (reference sequence). The CDR3 protein is CATSRSTGGTDTQYF. In DNA, the CDR3 is TGTGCCACCAGCAGGTCGACAGGAGGCACAGATACGCAGTATTTT.

The chain combines TRBV18 with TRBJ1-5, with 9 positions matching TRBD1. This CDR3 spans 14 amino acids. Trimming removed 3 bases from V and 5 bases from J; junction bases left unmatched: 2. Germline loops: CDR1 KGHSH, CDR2 LQKENI. CDR3 residues: CASSPDRGYQPQHF. The DNA for the CDR3 is TGTGCCAGCTCACCTGACAGGGGGTATCAGCCCCAGCATTTT.

The chain combines TRBV19 with TRBJ2-7; 10 positions match TRBD1. The CDR3 loop spans 16 amino acids. V was clipped by 3 bases and J by 3 bases; unmatched bases: 8. The germline V gene encodes CDR1 LNHDA and CDR2 SQIVND (reference sequence). As DNA, the CDR3 is TGTGCCAGTAGTATCAGAGGGACAGGGGCCATCTACGAGCAGTACTTC. It codes for CASSIRGTGAIYEQYF.

The V call is TRBV2, the J call TRBJ1-1; 7 bases align to TRBD1. The V gene end was trimmed by 4 bases and the J gene end by 4 bases; junction bases not matched to a gene: 3. CDR1 and CDR2 (germline): SNHLY, FYNNEI. The CDR3 loop spans 13 amino acids. CDR3 nucleotide sequence: TGTGCCAGCAGTGTACAGGGGAGCACTGAAGCTTTCTTT. As protein: CASSVQGSTEAFF.

The V call is TRBV27, the J call TRBJ1-1; no firm D call. Trimming cost V 8 bases and J 6 bases, with 10 bases left between them. The CDR3 has 11 amino acids. Germline V gene lookup returns CDR1 MNHEY and CDR2 SMNVEV (reference sequence). CDR3 region: CASLYLSEAFF. DNA for the CDR3: TGTGCCAGCCTATACTTATCTGAAGCTTTCTTT.

The gene calls are TRBV9 and TRBJ2-5, with 12 positions matching TRBD2. Trimming at V came to 2 bases and at J to 5 bases, leaving 4 bases not matched to a gene. Germline CDR1 SGDLS, CDR2 YYNGEE. The CDR3 sequence is 15 residues long. CDR3 DNA sequence: TGTGCCAGCAGCGTTGGACTAGCGGGAAGCGAGACCCAGTACTTC. Translated, it gives CASSVGLAGSETQYF.

The sample holds a few counts of this clone. The rearrangement joins TRBV6-2 or TRBV6-3 to TRBJ1-6; the match to TRBD1 covers 7 bases. The V segment lost 5 bases and the J segment 10 bases; nucleotides outside the gene matches: 8. The CDR3 totals 14 residues. Germline CDR1 MNHEY, CDR2 SVGEGT. The CDR3 sequence: CASSTDRFGSPLHF. CDR3 sequence (DNA): TGTGCCAGCAGTACGGACAGGTTCGGCTCACCCCTCCACTTT.

The J gene is TRBJ2-3, the V gene TRBV2; 8 bases line up with TRBD2. Germline V lookup: CDR1 SNHLY, CDR2 FYNNEI. The CDR3 has 17 residues. The V segment lost 0 bases and the J segment 1 base; nucleotides outside the gene matches: 6. The CDR3 here is CASSEANAGGRTDTQYF. The DNA for the CDR3 is TGTGCCAGCAGTGAAGCAAATGCGGGAGGCCGCACAGATACGCAGTATTTT.

With respect to this clone: Other DNA sequences in the same sample also yield this CDR3. This rearrangement joins TRBV20-1 to TRBJ1-1; D not certain. CDR3 length: 11 residues. Germline V gene data show CDR1 as DFQATT and CDR2 as SNEGSKA (reference sequence). V lost 6 bases, J lost 1 base, and 6 bases lay in between. The CDR3 loop reads CSARGNTEAFF. As DNA, the CDR3 is TGCAGTGCCCGGGGGAACACTGAAGCTTTCTTT.

This sequence joins TRBV29-1 and TRBJ1-2; no definite D call. The germline gives CDR1 SQVTM, CDR2 ANQGSEA. The CDR3 has 16 residues. V dropped 0 bases and J dropped 4 bases, with 18 bases sitting between them. CDR3 region: CSVEDFMLTPLYGYTF. The CDR3 nucleotides are TGCAGCGTTGAAGATTTTATGTTGACACCTCTCTATGGCTACACCTTC.

The chain recombines TRBV6-1 with TRBJ1-4; D is unclear. Germline V gene data show CDR1 as MNHNS and CDR2 as SASEGT. The length of the CDR3 is 15 residues. V lost 3 bases, J lost 7 bases, and 15 bases lay in between. The CDR3 sequence is CASSDAPGDSEKLFF. In DNA, the CDR3 is TGTGCCAGCAGTGACGCCCCCGGGGATTCTGAAAAACTGTTTTTT.

This chain joins TRBV5-1 and TRBJ2-7; 7 nucleotides line up with TRBD2. Germline CDR1 is SGHRS and CDR2 is YFSETQ. The CDR3 contains 16 residues. J gave up 3 bases and V 3 bases, and 12 bases lay outside the gene matches. The CDR3 sequence: CASSSALSTSVYEQYF. In DNA, the CDR3 is TGCGCCAGCAGCTCCGCCCTCTCCACTAGCGTCTACGAGCAGTACTTC.